These 20 T cell receptor beta chains were all obtained from the same sample, sequenced in a study of T cell changes during pregnancy in multiple sclerosis. The protocol was immunoSEQ multiplex PCR, while the TCRdb copy is restricted to in-frame clones and leaves out a portion. The table shows tens of thousands of clones, with 85% to 95% occurring only once. The sample in question was peripheral blood, obtained in the third trimester of pregnancy. The receptors were sampled from a female donor with multiple sclerosis, enrolled in a pregnancy study.

This chain joins TRBV28 and TRBJ2-1; possibly TRBD2 for D (5 bases). V dropped 2 bases and J dropped 0 bases, with 14 bases sitting between them. The CDR3 loop spans 17 amino acids. Per germline, CDR1 MDHEN and CDR2 SYDVKM. The CDR3 is CASSLPRGSSSYNEQFF. CDR3 bases: TGTGCCAGCAGTTTACCCCGCGGGTCGAGCTCCTACAATGAGCAGTTCTTC.

The rearrangement joins TRBV7-2 to TRBJ2-5; tentative D call: TRBD1 (5 bases). With 1 base removed from V and 5 bases from J, the gap between germline ends came to 14 bases. The CDR3 contains 15 residues. Germline CDR1 is SGHTA and CDR2 is FQGNSA. The CDR3 coding sequence is TGTGCCAGCAGCTTAGGGGGCAGGTCTGAGGAGACCCAGTACTTC. It translates to CASSLGGRSEETQYF.

This clone was seen just once. The chain recombines TRBV7-9 with TRBJ2-7; D perhaps matches TRBD2 (5 bases). CDR3 length: 18 amino acids. Trimming removed 5 bases from V and 5 bases from J, with 28 bases in between. Germline-derived CDR1 and CDR2 are SEHNR and FQNEAQ (reference sequence). The CDR3 is CASSQSPFGVGLDNEQYF. The CDR3 region has the DNA TGTGCCAGCAGCCAATCCCCCTTCGGGGTGGGGTTAGACAACGAGCAGTACTTC. Using reference TRBV7-9 and TRBJ2-7 for the parts outside the CDR3, the full variable domain is DTGVSQNPRHKITKRGQNVTFRCDPISEHNRLYWYRQTLGQGPEFLTYFQNEAQLEKSRLLSDRFSAERPKGSFSTLEIQRTEQGDSAMYLCASSQSPFGVGLDNEQYFGPGTRLTVT.

The chain joins TRBV11-3 to TRBJ2-1; 11 positions match TRBD2. The length of the CDR3 is 15 residues. Germline CDR1 SGHNT, CDR2 YENEEA. Unmatched junction bases numbered 6, after V lost 3 bases and J lost 8 bases. The CDR3 region has the DNA TGTGCCAGCAGCTTGTATAGCGGGAGGGGCGATGAGCAGTTCTTC. Its translation: CASSLYSGRGDEQFF.

V usage is TRBV6-6 and J usage is TRBJ2-4; D may be TRBD1 (6 bases). The V and J ends lost 6 bases and 2 bases respectively, with 11 bases between them. The CDR3 sequence is 14 residues long. From germline, CDR1 is MNHNY and CDR2 SVGAGI (reference sequence). CDR3 nucleotide sequence: TGTGCCAGCAGGTCGGGACAAACCAAAAACATTCAGTACTTC. Translating it yields CASRSGQTKNIQYF.

The chain is built from TRBV9 and TRBJ2-7; D may be TRBD2 (6 bases). The CDR3 totals 17 residues. The germline V gene encodes CDR1 SGDLS and CDR2 YYNGEE. V lost 0 bases, J lost 0 bases, and 16 bases lay in between. In DNA, the CDR3 is TGTGCCAGCAGCGTAGCTCCGGACTACGGGAGCTCCTACGAGCAGTACTTC. This gives the protein CASSVAPDYGSSYEQYF.

The chain has TRBV6-5 and TRBJ2-7; 7 positions match TRBD1. J gave up 0 bases and V 10 bases, and 12 bases lay outside the gene matches. CDR1 is MNHEY and CDR2 is SVGAGI in the germline V gene. CDR3 length equals 15 residues. CDR3 in amino acids: CATVRRGRGSYEQYF. The CDR3 DNA reads TGTGCCACCGTTCGAAGGGGGCGCGGCTCCTACGAGCAGTACTTC.

This clone turned up a few times. This chain links TRBV7-9 with TRBJ2-5, with D perhaps matching TRBD2 (6 bases). Per the germline V gene, CDR1 is SEHNR and CDR2 is FQNEAQ (reference sequence). There are 14 residues in the CDR3. Trimming pared 0 bases from V and 1 base from J, leaving 6 bases between. The CDR3 reads CASSLAGLQETQYF. In DNA form, the CDR3 reads TGTGCCAGCAGCTTAGCGGGACTCCAAGAGACCCAGTACTTC.

The rearrangement joins TRBV5-4 to TRBJ2-3; 8 bases fit TRBD1. The CDR3 spans 15 residues. Per the germline V gene, CDR1 is SGHNT and CDR2 is YYREEE (reference sequence). Losses at the gene ends were 3 bases for V and 0 bases for J; bases not matched to a gene: 3. In DNA form, the CDR3 reads TGTGCCAGCAGCTATGGGACAGGCAGCACAGATACGCAGTATTTT. Residues: CASSYGTGSTDTQYF.

The rearrangement joins TRBV6-1 to TRBJ1-1, with TRBD1 identical over 7 bases. The CDR3 spans 14 residues. Germline V gives CDR1 MNHNS, CDR2 SASEGT. Unmatched junction bases numbered 10, after V lost 7 bases and J lost 5 bases. The CDR3 sequence is CASTNRGLETEAFF. The CDR3 nucleotides are TGTGCCAGCACCAACAGGGGATTGGAAACTGAAGCTTTCTTT.

V and J are TRBV6-1 and TRBJ1-3; TRBD1 matches at 8 bases. Germline V lookup: CDR1 MNHNS, CDR2 SASEGT. CDR3 length: 17 residues. Trimming took 2 bases from V and 0 from J; bases not matched to a gene: 6. The chain's CDR3 is CASSEPFGTGSGNTIYF. The DNA for the CDR3 is TGTGCCAGCAGTGAACCGTTTGGGACAGGCTCTGGAAACACCATATATTTT.

The V gene is TRBV4-1, the J gene TRBJ2-5; the D gene is possibly TRBD2 (5 bases). Trimming stripped 0 bases from V and 5 bases from J, with 19 bases between. Germline CDR1 MGHRA, CDR2 YSYEKL. This CDR3 has 17 amino acids. CDR3 sequence (DNA): TGCGCCAGCAGCCAAGAAAGTCAGGTATCTAGCTGGGAGACCCAGTACTTC. Translated, it gives CASSQESQVSSWETQYF.

This clone came up a few times. The rearrangement links TRBV7-6 to TRBJ2-1; D is perhaps TRBD2 (6 bases). This CDR3 is built from 14 residues. Germline V gene sequence: CDR1 SGHVS, CDR2 FNYEAQ. The germline V and J ends were trimmed by 2 bases and 1 base, with 6 bases remaining between them. The CDR3 is CASSLSGSYNEQFF. Written as DNA, the CDR3 is TGTGCCAGCAGCTTAAGCGGGTCCTACAATGAGCAGTTCTTC.

The V gene is TRBV23-1, the J gene TRBJ2-5; 8 positions agree with TRBD1. TRBV23-1 is placed among ORFs of uncertain function. This CDR3 has 15 residues. The J segment lost 5 bases and the V segment lost 4 bases, leaving 9 bases of the junction unmatched. CDR3 DNA sequence: TGCGCCAGCAGTCCGGGGACAGGATTGTATGAGACCCAGTACTTC. It specifies CASSPGTGLYETQYF.

This chain connects TRBV18 to TRBJ2-1; 7 bases fit TRBD1. This CDR3 is 15 amino acids long. Losses at the gene ends were 3 bases for V and 3 bases for J; bases not matched to a gene: 5. The germline gives CDR1 KGHSH, CDR2 LQKENI. In nucleotides, the CDR3 is TGTGCCAGCTCACCCTTGGGACAGCGCTACAATGAGCAGTTCTTC. Amino acids: CASSPLGQRYNEQFF.

The sample holds a few counts of this clone. The V call is TRBV13, the J call TRBJ1-1; a weak D match, TRBD1 (5 bases). Trimming shortened V by 0 bases and J by 0 bases, and 8 bases separated the two germline ends. This CDR3 is 15 amino acids long. Looked up from germline, CDR1 is PRHDT and CDR2 is FYEKMQ (reference sequence). CDR3 coding DNA: TGTGCCAGCAGCTTAGGAGGGGCCTTGAACACTGAAGCTTTCTTT. Translated: CASSLGGALNTEAFF.

The chain couples TRBV4-1 to TRBJ2-1; D gene unclear. Per germline, CDR1 MGHRA and CDR2 YSYEKL. The CDR3 runs 11 residues. Trimming pared 0 bases from V and 10 bases from J, leaving 4 bases between. The CDR3 sequence: CASSQEGEQFF. The CDR3 DNA reads TGCGCCAGCAGCCAAGAGGGCGAGCAGTTCTTC.

J is TRBJ2-3 and V is TRBV6-1; 9 positions match TRBD2. The CDR3 runs 14 residues. J gave up 4 bases and V 4 bases, and 3 bases lay outside the gene matches. Germline CDR1 is MNHNS and CDR2 is SASEGT. CDR3 nucleotide sequence: TGTGCCAGCAGTGCTGGACTAGCGTCAGATACGCAGTATTTT. Protein product: CASSAGLASDTQYF.

This sequence joins TRBV27 and TRBJ2-7; TRBD1 matches 7 bases. Unmatched junction bases numbered 6, after V lost 5 bases and J lost 2 bases. The CDR3 is 14 amino acids. The germline V gene has CDR1 MNHEY and CDR2 SMNVEV (reference sequence). The CDR3 bases are TGTGCCAGCAGTAGACAGACAGGGCCCTACGAGCAGTACTTC. It translates to CASSRQTGPYEQYF.

The rearrangement joins TRBV4-2 to TRBJ1-2; a weak D match, TRBD1 (6 bases). Per germline, CDR1 LGHNA and CDR2 YNFKEQ. The CDR3 totals 14 residues. Trimming pared 0 bases from V and 8 bases from J, leaving 13 bases between. CDR3 in DNA: TGTGCCAGCAGCCAAGATCGCGGGGGCTGGGGCTACACCTTC. It encodes CASSQDRGGWGYTF.